This T cell receptor (beta chain) is drawn from a study of beta chain features in type 1 diabetes. By way of CD45RO/CCR7/CD25/CD127/CD95/CD27, the CD4+ regulatory, stem cell-like memory, central memory and naive cells were sorted. In regard to this clone: Its cognate antigen is unknown. This specimen includes other DNA sequences encoding the same CDR3.

General study results and limits: TCRB CDR3s from Type 1 diabetes patients were moderately but significantly shorter in all four CD4+ subsets. The study found that naive, central memory and Treg TCRB repertoires appeared more similar in patients than in healthy donors.

Expressed TCRB transcripts were sequenced because the entire RNA isolate underwent reverse transcription. Clones were read by immunoSEQ multiplex PCR, and TCRdb kept only the in-frame ones, dropping some. The top ten clones hold just under 0.02% of a sample with 200,000 to 250,000 clones, approximately 14% of them seen once. The CDR3 is made up of 15 amino acids. With V trimmed by 1 base and J by 3 bases, 6 bases remained unmatched. Germline values: CDR1 MGHRA, CDR2 YSYEKL. The rearrangement links TRBV4-1 to TRBJ2-7; 7 bases match TRBD2. This TCR came from a man aged 25 to 40 with type 1 diabetes. The sequenced material came from naive CD4+ T cells from blood. Here the CDR3 reads CASSQGLAGGYEQYF. DNA for the CDR3: TGCGCCAGCAGCCAAGGACTAGCAGGTGGCTACGAGCAGTACTTC.